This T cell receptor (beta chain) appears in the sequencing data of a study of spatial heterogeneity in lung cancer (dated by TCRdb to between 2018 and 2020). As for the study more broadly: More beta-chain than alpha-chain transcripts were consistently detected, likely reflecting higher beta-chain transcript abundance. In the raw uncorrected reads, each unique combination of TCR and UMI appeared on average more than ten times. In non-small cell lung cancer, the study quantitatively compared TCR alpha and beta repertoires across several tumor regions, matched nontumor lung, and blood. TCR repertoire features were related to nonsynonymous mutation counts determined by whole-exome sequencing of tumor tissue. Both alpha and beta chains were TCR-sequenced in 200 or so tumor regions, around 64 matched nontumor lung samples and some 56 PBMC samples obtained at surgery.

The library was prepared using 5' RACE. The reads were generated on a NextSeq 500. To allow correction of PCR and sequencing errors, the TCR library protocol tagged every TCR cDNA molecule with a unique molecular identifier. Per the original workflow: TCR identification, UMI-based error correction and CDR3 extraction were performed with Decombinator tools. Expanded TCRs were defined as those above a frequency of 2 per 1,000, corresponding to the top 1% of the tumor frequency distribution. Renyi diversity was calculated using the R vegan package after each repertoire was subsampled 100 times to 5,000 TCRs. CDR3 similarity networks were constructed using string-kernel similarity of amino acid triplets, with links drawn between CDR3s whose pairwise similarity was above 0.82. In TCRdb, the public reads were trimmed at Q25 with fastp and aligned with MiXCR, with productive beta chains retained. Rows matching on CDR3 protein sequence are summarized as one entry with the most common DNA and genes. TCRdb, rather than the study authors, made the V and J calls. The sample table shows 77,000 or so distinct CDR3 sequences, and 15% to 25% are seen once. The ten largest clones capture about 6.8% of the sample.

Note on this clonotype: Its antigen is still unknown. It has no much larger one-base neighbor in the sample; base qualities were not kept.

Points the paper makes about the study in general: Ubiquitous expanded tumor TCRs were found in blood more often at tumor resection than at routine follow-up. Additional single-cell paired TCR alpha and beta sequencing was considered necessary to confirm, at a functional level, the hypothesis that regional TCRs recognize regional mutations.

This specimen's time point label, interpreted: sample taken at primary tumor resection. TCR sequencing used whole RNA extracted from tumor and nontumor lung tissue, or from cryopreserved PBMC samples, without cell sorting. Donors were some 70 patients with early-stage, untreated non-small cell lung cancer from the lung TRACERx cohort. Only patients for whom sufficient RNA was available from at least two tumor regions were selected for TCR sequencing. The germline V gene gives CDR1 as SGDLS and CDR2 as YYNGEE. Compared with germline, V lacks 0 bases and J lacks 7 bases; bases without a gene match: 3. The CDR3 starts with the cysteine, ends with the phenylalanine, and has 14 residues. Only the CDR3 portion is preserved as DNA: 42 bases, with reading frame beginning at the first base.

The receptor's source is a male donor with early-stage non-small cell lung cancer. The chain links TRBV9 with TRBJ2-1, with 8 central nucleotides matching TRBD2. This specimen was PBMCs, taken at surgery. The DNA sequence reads TGTGCCAGCAGCGTAGCGGGGGGGATTAATGAGCAGTTCTTC. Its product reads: CASSVAGGINEQFF.